The clone carrying this T cell receptor beta chain came up a few times. Its antigen is not known. The CDR3 is 16 amino acids. V was clipped by 5 bases and J by 4 bases; unmatched bases: 11. Looked up from germline, CDR1 is LNHNV and CDR2 is YYDKDF (reference sequence). The PCR was carried out with 60 Vbeta primers and 13 Jbeta primers. Profiled with immunoSEQ multiplex PCR; TCRdb holds only in-frame clones, not every one. The sample consists of under 200,000 clones, around 80% of them appearing once. This sample is drawn from a study of cytomegalovirus exposure and HLA in healthy donors. Study conclusions and caveats: Highest at DRB1 and lowest at HLA-C, TCR association rates differed among HLA loci in a later analysis.

This rearrangement joins TRBV15 to TRBJ1-5, with 7 nucleotides matching TRBD1. Sequencing was carried out using PBMCs. This TCR came from a male donor in good health and CMV-seronegative. The DNA for the CDR3 is TGTGCCACCAGCCAAGGGCGGGACAGAGAAAATCAGCCCCAGCATTTT. Encoded protein: CATSQGRDRENQPQHF.